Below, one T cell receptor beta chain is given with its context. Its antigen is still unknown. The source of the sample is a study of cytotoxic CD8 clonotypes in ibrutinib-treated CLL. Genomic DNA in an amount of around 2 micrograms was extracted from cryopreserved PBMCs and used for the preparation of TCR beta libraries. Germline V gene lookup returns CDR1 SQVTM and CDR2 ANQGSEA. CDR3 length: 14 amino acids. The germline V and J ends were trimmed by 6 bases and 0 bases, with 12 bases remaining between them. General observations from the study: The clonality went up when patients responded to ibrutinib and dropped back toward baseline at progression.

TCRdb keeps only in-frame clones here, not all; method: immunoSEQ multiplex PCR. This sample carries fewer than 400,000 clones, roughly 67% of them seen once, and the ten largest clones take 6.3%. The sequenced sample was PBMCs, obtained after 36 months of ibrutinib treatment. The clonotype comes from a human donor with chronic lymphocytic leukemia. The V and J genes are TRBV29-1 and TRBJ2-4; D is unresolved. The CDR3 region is CSVGTTLAKNIQYF. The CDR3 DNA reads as TGCAGCGTGGGAACAACCCTAGCCAAAAACATTCAGTACTTC. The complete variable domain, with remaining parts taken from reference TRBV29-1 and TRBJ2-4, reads SAVISQKPSRDICQRGTSLTIQCQVDSQVTMMFWYRQQPGQSLTLIATANQGSEATYESGFVIDKFPISRPNLTFSTLTVSNMSPEDSSIYLCSVGTTLAKNIQYFGAGTRLSVL.